These 28 T cell receptor beta chains were sequenced from one sample in a study of regulatory T cells in long-lasting Graves disease. Arm-PCR of CDR3 regions and iRepertoire HTBI primers were used to build TCR beta libraries. TCRdb recomputed calls from the multiplex PCR reads with MiXCR, one row per CDR3 protein. The sample gives 300,000 or so distinct CDR3 sequences, 15% to 20% of which show up once; 29% is in the top ten. Regarding time point: persistent/refractory GD, antithyroid drugs over 5 years with positive TRAb. Generation of the TCR library employed RNA extracted from PBMCs. Source: peripheral blood mononuclear cells (PBMCs), taken when the disease was refractory, from a patient treated with antithyroid drugs. The receptor set was obtained from a female donor with Graves disease.

This clonotype occurred many times. V usage is TRBV20-1 and J usage is TRBJ2-5; 7 positions agree with TRBD1. Germline V gene sequence: CDR1 DFQATT, CDR2 SNEGSKA (reference sequence). The V gene end was trimmed by 4 bases and the J gene end by 1 base; junction bases not matched to a gene: 0. The CDR3 totals 12 residues. DNA for the CDR3: TGCAGTGCTAACAGGGGCCAAGAGACCCAGTACTTC. This sequence encodes CSANRGQETQYF.

This clonotype was picked up many times. The chain carries TRBV6-1 and TRBJ1-5, with D possibly being TRBD1 (6 bases). The V gene lost 6 bases and the J gene lost 4 bases, with 13 bases spanning the gap. The CDR3 runs 14 residues. Germline CDR1 MNHNS, CDR2 SASEGT. The CDR3 here is CASRFRGGNQPQHF. DNA of the CDR3: TGTGCCAGCAGATTCCGAGGGGGAAATCAGCCCCAGCATTTT.

Only a few counts were recorded for this clonotype. The CDR3 DNA is TGTGCCAGCAGCTTAGGACAGGAGGGGCAAGAGACCCAGTACTTC. Amino acids: CASSLGQEGQETQYF. This chain links TRBV7-9 with TRBJ2-5; D is possibly TRBD1 or TRBD2 (6 bases each). This CDR3 contains 15 residues. V gave up 1 base and J gave up 2 bases, with 11 bases separating them. Germline CDR1 and CDR2: SEHNR and FQNEAQ (reference sequence).

This clonotype was detected a few times. The DNA for the CDR3 is TGTGCCAGCAGCCAGAAAGAATCAGGGGCCAAATCATCGGGGGAGCTGTTTTTT. It is translated as CASSQKESGAKSSGELFF. The rearrangement uses TRBV7-9 and TRBJ2-2; D is possibly TRBD1 (6 bases). Germline CDR1 SEHNR, CDR2 FQNEAQ (reference sequence). The CDR3 spans 18 residues. The V gene lost 5 bases and the J gene lost 8 bases, with 27 bases spanning the gap.

This clonotype was counted between two and nine times. The chain joins TRBV9 to TRBJ1-3, with D uncertain. The CDR3 loop spans 13 amino acids. Germline CDR1 and CDR2: SGDLS and YYNGEE. The V end was cut by 2 bases, the J end by 4 bases, with 7 bases between. The CDR3 coding sequence is TGTGCCAGCAGCGTGAGTCCGGGAAACACCATATATTTT. It specifies CASSVSPGNTIYF.

The V and J genes are TRBV5-1 and TRBJ1-6, with unresolved D. The V and J ends lost 4 bases and 7 bases respectively, with 15 bases between them. Germline V CDR1 and CDR2: SGHRS, YFSETQ. The CDR3 totals 15 residues. CDR3 loop: CASSQTREINSPLHF. In DNA, the CDR3 is TGCGCCAGCAGCCAAACGAGGGAGATCAATTCACCCCTCCACTTT.

The CDR3 loop is CASSRQGARNTIYF. The CDR3 DNA is TGTGCCAGCAGTCGACAGGGGGCACGAAACACCATATATTTT. The chain employs TRBV28 and TRBJ1-3; 10 positions agree with TRBD1. The CDR3 covers 14 residues. Losses at the gene ends were 5 bases for V and 5 bases for J; bases not matched to a gene: 3. In germline, CDR1 is MDHEN, CDR2 SYDVKM. Full variable domain (missing parts from reference TRBV28 and TRBJ1-3): DVKVTQSSRYLVKRTGEKVFLECVQDMDHENMFWYRQDPGLGLRLIYFSYDVKMKEKGDIPEGYSVSREKKERFSLILESASTNQTSMYLCASSRQGARNTIYFGEGSWLTVV.

This clonotype was observed many times. The chain uses TRBV29-1 and TRBJ1-1; D gene uncertain. The germline V gene has CDR1 SQVTM and CDR2 ANQGSEA. The CDR3 is made up of 15 amino acids. Trimming left V 4 bases short and J 5 bases short, with 20 bases between. DNA for the CDR3: TGCAGCGTTGTTTACACCTCGATAAGAGGAACTGAAGCTTTCTTT. Its protein product is CSVVYTSIRGTEAFF.

This clonotype was counted ten times or more. This chain joins TRBV12-3 or TRBV12-4 and TRBJ1-1; 9 bases align to TRBD1. The CDR3 loop spans 15 amino acids. The J segment lost 2 bases and the V segment lost 5 bases, leaving 6 bases of the junction unmatched. The CDR3 sequence: CASSKDRGLNTEAFF. In DNA form, the CDR3 reads TGTGCCAGCAGTAAGGACAGGGGCCTTAACACTGAAGCTTTCTTT.

The chain links TRBV7-9 to TRBJ2-4; the match to TRBD2 covers 7 bases. V lost 2 bases and J lost 1; bases outside the gene matches: 11. CDR1 is SEHNR, CDR2 FQNEAQ, per germline (reference sequence). The CDR3 loop spans 18 amino acids. Written as DNA, the CDR3 is TGTGCCAGCAGCTTATCTATGGGGGGGGGAGCGGCCAAAAACATTCAGTACTTC. Its translation is CASSLSMGGGAAKNIQYF.

This clonotype was recorded at least ten times. J is TRBJ1-4 and V is TRBV29-1; D gene unclear. The CDR3 runs 11 residues. The germline CDR1 and CDR2 sequences are SQVTM and ANQGSEA. Between the trimmed V and J ends, which lost 2 bases and 12 bases, there was a span of 10 bases. The DNA for the CDR3 is TGCAGCGTTGAAAAGCTGGAGGAACTGTTTTTT. This codes for CSVEKLEELFF.

This clonotype was picked up many times. This sequence joins TRBV11-2 and TRBJ1-4, with 8 bases that match TRBD1. Germline CDR1 and CDR2: SGHAT and FQNNGV. The CDR3 length is 15 residues. The J segment lost 8 bases and the V segment lost 2 bases, leaving 7 bases of the junction unmatched. Written as DNA, the CDR3 is TGTGCCAGCAGCTTAATCAGGGGGCGAGGGGAAAAACTGTTTTTT. Residues: CASSLIRGRGEKLFF.

This clonotype was seen at least ten times. The chain recombines TRBV6-5 with TRBJ2-7, with 7 positions matching TRBD2. The CDR3 is 15 residues long. Germline trimming cut 0 bases from V and 7 bases from J; bases unmatched to any gene: 9. From germline, CDR1 is MNHEY and CDR2 SVGAGI. The CDR3 DNA follows: TGTGCCAGCAGTTACTCGAAGACCGCGGGAGAGGAGCAGTACTTC. Its translation is CASSYSKTAGEEQYF.

The J gene is TRBJ2-3, the V gene TRBV29-1, with D unclear. The CDR3 is 12 residues long. With 2 bases removed from V and 0 bases from J, the gap between germline ends came to 3 bases. Germline loops: CDR1 SQVTM, CDR2 ANQGSEA. CDR3: CSVEPSTDTQYF. The CDR3, as DNA: TGCAGCGTTGAACCGAGCACAGATACGCAGTATTTT.

This clonotype showed up many times. V is TRBV20-1 and J is TRBJ2-5, with D possibly being TRBD2 (5 bases). The CDR3 has 14 residues. Trimming cost V 1 base and J 5 bases, with 14 bases left between them. The V gene's germline CDR1 is DFQATT and CDR2 SNEGSKA (reference sequence). CDR3 DNA sequence: TGCAGTGCTAGAGGGATGGGAAGGAGGGAGACCCAGTACTTC. The encoded protein is CSARGMGRRETQYF.

This chain connects TRBV3-1 to TRBJ2-2; TRBD2 matches at 8 bases. This CDR3 spans 14 amino acids. CDR1 and CDR2 from the germline V gene are LGHDT and YNNKEL (reference sequence). The V segment lost 3 bases and the J segment 6 bases; nucleotides outside the gene matches: 3. The CDR3 sequence is CASSQRGAAGELFF. CDR3 nucleotides: TGTGCCAGCAGCCAGCGGGGGGCGGCCGGGGAGCTGTTTTTT.

This sequence joins TRBV7-9 and TRBJ1-1, with D perhaps TRBD1 (6 bases). Per the germline V gene, CDR1 is SEHNR and CDR2 is FQNEAQ (reference sequence). The CDR3 sequence is 15 residues long. Trimming cost V 1 base and J 0 bases, with 9 bases left between them. CDR3 sequence: CASSLVGAMNTEAFF. The CDR3 nucleotides are TGTGCCAGCAGCTTAGTGGGGGCCATGAACACTGAAGCTTTCTTT.

V is TRBV12-3 or TRBV12-4 and J is TRBJ2-5, with 8 bases matching TRBD2. Trimming took 4 bases from V and 10 from J; bases not matched to a gene: 14. This CDR3 is built from 15 residues. Written as DNA, the CDR3 is TGTGCCAGCAGTTCCTGGGACTCCTCGCGGGGGGTCCAGTACTTC. Encoded protein: CASSSWDSSRGVQYF.

The J gene is TRBJ1-5, the V gene TRBV19; 7 bases align to TRBD1. The junction had 19 bases not matched to a gene; V was cut back by 7 bases and J by 10 bases. This CDR3 has 16 amino acids. Germline CDR1 and CDR2: LNHDA and SQIVND (reference sequence). CDR3 sequence: CASTKPTGRAEEPQHF. CDR3 DNA: TGTGCCAGTACTAAGCCGACAGGGCGGGCCGAGGAACCCCAGCATTTT.

This clonotype was observed at least ten times. The chain couples TRBV9 to TRBJ1-2; the match to TRBD1 covers 9 bases. The germline CDR1 and CDR2 sequences are SGDLS and YYNGEE. V shed 1 base and J 6 bases; nucleotides not matched to a gene: 4. The CDR3 contains 14 residues. The CDR3 loop is CASSVTWDRDGYTF. The CDR3 nucleotides read TGTGCCAGCAGCGTAACCTGGGACAGGGATGGCTACACCTTC.

This clonotype was recorded at least ten times. The V gene is TRBV6-1, the J gene TRBJ2-7; 9 positions match TRBD1. V lost 6 bases to trimming and J lost 2 bases; unmatched junction nucleotides: 5. Looked up from germline, CDR1 is MNHNS and CDR2 is SASEGT. The CDR3 consists of 14 residues. The CDR3 region is CASRRTGVPYEQYF. As DNA, the CDR3 is TGTGCCAGCAGACGGACAGGGGTTCCCTACGAGCAGTACTTC.

This clonotype was counted ten times or more. V gene TRBV14 combines with J gene TRBJ1-4, with TRBD1 as a possible D gene (6 bases). The CDR3 runs 15 residues. The V gene's germline CDR1 is SGHDN and CDR2 FVKESK. V shed 0 bases and J shed 13 bases, with 18 bases lying between them. The DNA of the CDR3 is TGTGCCAGCAGCCAAGATCGGTCCAACCGAGGGGGACTGTTTTTT. Residues: CASSQDRSNRGGLFF. The variable domain in full, completed from reference TRBV14 and TRBJ1-4, reads EAGVTQFPSHSVIEKGQTVTLRCDPISGHDNLYWYRRVMGKEIKFLLHFVKESKQDESGMPNNRFLAERTGGTYSTLKVQPAELEDSGVYFCASSQDRSNRGGLFFGSGTQLSVL.

This clonotype has more than one count but fewer than ten. CDR3 sequence: CASSTRTGGQETQYF. The CDR3 nucleotides are TGCGCCAGCAGCACCCGGACGGGAGGACAAGAGACCCAGTACTTC. The chain has TRBV5-1 and TRBJ2-5; the match to TRBD2 covers 7 bases. V was pared by 4 bases and J by 2 bases, with 8 bases of the junction left unmatched. CDR1 SGHRS and CDR2 YFSETQ come from the germline V gene. The CDR3 has 15 amino acids.

In this sample, this clonotype turned up many times. The J gene is TRBJ2-7, the V gene TRBV20-1, with TRBD2 matching 14 bases. Germline-derived CDR1 and CDR2 are DFQATT and SNEGSKA (reference sequence). The CDR3 contains 15 residues. With 6 bases clipped from V and 5 bases from J, the junction kept 9 bases outside the gene matches. The CDR3 DNA sequence: TGCAGTGCAAGGACTAGCGGGAGGTTGTCTCACGAGCAGTACTTC. Protein: CSARTSGRLSHEQYF.

The CDR3 region is CASSWTAGVLSPLHF. The CDR3 DNA follows: TGTGCCAGCAGTTGGACAGCAGGGGTGCTTTCACCCCTCCACTTT. This sequence joins TRBV6-5 and TRBJ1-6, with D tentatively TRBD1 (6 bases). V was cut by 4 bases and J by 9 bases, with 16 bases left in between. The CDR3 contains 15 residues. CDR1 is MNHEY and CDR2 is SVGAGI in the germline V gene.

This clonotype counts as medium-sized (0.01 to 0.1%). For the CDR3, the DNA is TGTGCCAGCAGTTGGGGGACATTCAACAATCAGCCCCAGCATTTT. Its protein product is CASSWGTFNNQPQHF. The V call is TRBV28, the J call TRBJ1-5, with D perhaps TRBD1 (6 bases). The CDR3 spans 15 residues. The ends were cut back, 4 bases at V and 3 bases at J, with 13 bases in the middle. Per the germline V gene, CDR1 is MDHEN and CDR2 is SYDVKM.

The chain has TRBV7-9 and TRBJ2-5; D is perhaps TRBD2 (5 bases). Trimming cost V 1 base and J 3 bases, with 15 bases left between them. The length of the CDR3 is 16 residues. Germline V gives CDR1 SEHNR, CDR2 FQNEAQ (reference sequence). CDR3 sequence: CASSLGLHQRKETQYF. DNA for the CDR3: TGTGCCAGCAGCTTAGGACTTCACCAGCGGAAAGAGACCCAGTACTTC.

This clonotype has a handful of counts. The rearrangement joins TRBV7-9 to TRBJ1-2; 10 bases fit TRBD1. The V gene end was trimmed by 6 bases and the J gene end by 3 bases; junction bases not matched to a gene: 7. The CDR3 totals 15 residues. CDR1 is SEHNR and CDR2 is FQNEAQ in the germline V gene (reference sequence). The CDR3: CASSPSGQGYYGYTF. The CDR3 nucleotides are TGTGCCAGCAGTCCGTCGGGACAGGGGTACTATGGCTACACCTTC.